In this sample, the clone carrying this T cell receptor (beta chain) turned up many times. This CDR3 comprises 13 residues. The J segment lost 8 bases and the V segment lost 5 bases, leaving 3 bases of the junction unmatched. This entry is derived from a study of T-cell reconstitution after alpha-beta-depleted transplantation in children. A library of TCRbeta sequences, prepared with unique molecular identifiers, was generated. TCRdb reanalysed the PCR reads using MiXCR and keeps one entry per CDR3 protein. The sample lists approximately 200,000 distinct CDR3 sequences; less than 15% were seen once. The gene calls are TRBV12-3 or TRBV12-4 and TRBJ2-1; 10 nucleotides agree with TRBD2. Sequencing was performed on PBMCs from the stem cell graft donor, taken from the stem cell graft. The origin of this receptor is a human donor who donated a stem cell graft to a child with acute lymphoblastic leukemia. The CDR3 protein is CASSKREGDEQFF. For the CDR3, the DNA is TGTGCCAGCAGTAAGCGGGAGGGGGATGAGCAGTTCTTC.